These T cell receptor beta chains were read from a single sample in a study of blood T cells in healthy people across ages. Via MiXCR, TCRdb re-called the 5' RACE reads, giving one row per CDR3 protein. The profile shows roughly 800,000 distinct CDR3 sequences, roughly 60% of them singletons. Input material: blood. The receptors stem from a man between 25 and 39 years old in good health. The CDR3 runs from the conserved cysteine through the conserved F or W. Each record gives: CDR3 length, clone size, D gene, V gene, J gene, CDR3 DNA, CDR3 protein. A D gene is named only where the DNA matches it firmly. Not every row has a clone size; where given, it reads once, few, many or a size class.

CDR3 length: 13; clone size: NA; D gene: NA; V gene: TRBV24-1; J gene: TRBJ2-7; CDR3 DNA: TGTGCCACCTCTTCTCCGGAGAACTACGAGCAGTACTTC; CDR3 protein: CATSSPENYEQYF
CDR3 length: 15; clone size: NA; D gene: TRBD2; V gene: TRBV5-6; J gene: TRBJ2-1; CDR3 DNA: TGTGCCAGCAGCCGGAGACTAGCGGCGTGGAATGAGCAGTTCTTC; CDR3 protein: CASSRRLAAWNEQFF
CDR3 length: 14; clone size: NA; D gene: NA; V gene: TRBV20-1; J gene: TRBJ1-6; CDR3 DNA: TGCAGTGCCAGAGGGGGTACAGGGTACTCACCCCTCCACTTT; CDR3 protein: CSARGGTGYSPLHF
CDR3 length: 14; clone size: NA; D gene: TRBD1; V gene: TRBV3-1; J gene: TRBJ2-4; CDR3 DNA: TGTGCCAGCAGCCTACCGGGACAGGAGGACATTCAGTACTTC; CDR3 protein: CASSLPGQEDIQYF
CDR3 length: 17; clone size: few; D gene: NA; V gene: TRBV20-1; J gene: TRBJ2-3; CDR3 DNA: TGCAGTGCAGCAAAGGACGGAACAACGGCTAGCACAGATACGCAGTATTTT; CDR3 protein: CSAAKDGTTASTDTQYF
CDR3 length: 14; clone size: NA; D gene: NA; V gene: TRBV10-3; J gene: TRBJ1-1; CDR3 DNA: TGTGCCATCAGCGACAGTCCCCAGAACACTGAAGCTTTCTTT; CDR3 protein: CAISDSPQNTEAFF
CDR3 length: 15; clone size: few; D gene: NA; V gene: TRBV6-1; J gene: TRBJ2-7; CDR3 DNA: TGTGCCAGCAGTGAATCGTTGGGGCAGTTCTACGAGCAGTACTTC; CDR3 protein: CASSESLGQFYEQYF
CDR3 length: 15; clone size: NA; D gene: NA; V gene: TRBV5-1; J gene: TRBJ2-6; CDR3 DNA: TGCGCCAGCAGCATTACAGGGTTCGGGGCCAACGTCCTGACTTTC; CDR3 protein: CASSITGFGANVLTF
CDR3 length: 14; clone size: NA; D gene: NA; V gene: TRBV19; J gene: TRBJ2-5; CDR3 DNA: TGTGCCAGTAGTATCCATCAAGGGGGAGAGACCCAGTACTTC; CDR3 protein: CASSIHQGGETQYF
CDR3 length: 18; clone size: few; D gene: TRBD1; V gene: TRBV20-1; J gene: TRBJ1-1; CDR3 DNA: TGCAGTGCTAGAGTAGAACCGGGACAGACCCTCATGAACACTGAAGCTTTCTTT; CDR3 protein: CSARVEPGQTLMNTEAFF
CDR3 length: 16; clone size: NA; D gene: NA; V gene: TRBV2; J gene: TRBJ1-2; CDR3 DNA: TGTGCCAGCAGTGAAATCAGGGCCGCTTTCGGCTATGGCTACACCTTC; CDR3 protein: CASSEIRAAFGYGYTF
CDR3 length: 16; clone size: NA; D gene: TRBD2; V gene: TRBV7-9; J gene: TRBJ2-5; CDR3 DNA: TGTGCCAGCAGCGTCGTAGCGGGGGGCGGGCAAGAGACCCAGTACTTC; CDR3 protein: CASSVVAGGGQETQYF
CDR3 length: 14; clone size: few; D gene: NA; V gene: TRBV4-1; J gene: TRBJ1-6; CDR3 DNA: TGCGCCAGCAGCCAAACAGGTCAAAATTCACCCCTCCACTTT; CDR3 protein: CASSQTGQNSPLHF
CDR3 length: 14; clone size: few; D gene: NA; V gene: TRBV6-1; J gene: TRBJ2-5; CDR3 DNA: TGTGCCAGCAGTCCCCGCTCAGGGGTGGAGACCCAGTACTTC; CDR3 protein: CASSPRSGVETQYF
CDR3 length: 15; clone size: NA; D gene: NA; V gene: TRBV30; J gene: TRBJ1-6; CDR3 DNA: TGTGCCTGGACGGGAGCCGGGGGAACGAATTCACCCCTCCACTTT; CDR3 protein: CAWTGAGGTNSPLHF
CDR3 length: 15; clone size: NA; D gene: NA; V gene: TRBV4-3; J gene: TRBJ2-4; CDR3 DNA: TGCGCCAGCAGCCAGACCATCACGGGGACAACGTCCCAGTACTTC; CDR3 protein: CASSQTITGTTSQYF
CDR3 length: 17; clone size: NA; D gene: TRBD2; V gene: TRBV7-2; J gene: TRBJ2-3; CDR3 DNA: TGTGCCAGCAGCGCCTCGACTAGCGGGAGGTGGACAGATACGCAGTATTTT; CDR3 protein: CASSASTSGRWTDTQYF
CDR3 length: 17; clone size: NA; D gene: TRBD2; V gene: TRBV20-1; J gene: TRBJ2-1; CDR3 DNA: TGCAGCGCGAAAGCCCCCCTAGCGGGAGGGCCGGCTTATGAGCAGTTCTTC; CDR3 protein: CSAKAPLAGGPAYEQFF
CDR3 length: 15; clone size: NA; D gene: NA; V gene: TRBV6-1; J gene: TRBJ2-7; CDR3 DNA: TGTGCCAGCAGTGAAATTAGGACGGCGCACTACGAGCAGTACTTC; CDR3 protein: CASSEIRTAHYEQYF
CDR3 length: 18; clone size: few; D gene: NA; V gene: TRBV2; J gene: TRBJ1-6; CDR3 DNA: TGTGCCAGCATCGGTCCAAGTAACAGGGACTCCTATAATTCACCCCTCCACTTT; CDR3 protein: CASIGPSNRDSYNSPLHF
CDR3 length: 14; clone size: NA; D gene: NA; V gene: TRBV7-8; J gene: TRBJ2-7; CDR3 DNA: TGTGCCAGCAGCCAAGGACGGAACTCCTACGAGCAGTACTTC; CDR3 protein: CASSQGRNSYEQYF
CDR3 length: 14; clone size: few; D gene: TRBD2; V gene: TRBV7-9; J gene: TRBJ2-7; CDR3 DNA: TGTGCCAGCAGCTTTAGCGGGAATGTCCACGAGCAGTACTTC; CDR3 protein: CASSFSGNVHEQYF
CDR3 length: 14; clone size: NA; D gene: NA; V gene: TRBV12-3/TRBV12-4; J gene: TRBJ1-2; CDR3 DNA: TGTGCCAGCAACCCGGACTCGAGGGCGTATGGCTACACCTTC; CDR3 protein: CASNPDSRAYGYTF
CDR3 length: 13; clone size: NA; D gene: NA; V gene: TRBV30; J gene: TRBJ1-5; CDR3 DNA: TGTGCCTGGAGTGACGGGGTCAATCAGCCCCAGCATTTT; CDR3 protein: CAWSDGVNQPQHF
CDR3 length: 12; clone size: NA; D gene: NA; V gene: TRBV3-1; J gene: TRBJ2-7; CDR3 DNA: TGTGCCAGCAGCCAATTCTCCTACGAGCAGTACTTC; CDR3 protein: CASSQFSYEQYF
CDR3 length: 16; clone size: NA; D gene: NA; V gene: TRBV12-3/TRBV12-4; J gene: TRBJ2-5; CDR3 DNA: TGTGCCAGCAGTCCCCCCGCCCAGGGAGTACAAGAGACCAAGTACTTC; CDR3 protein: CASSPPAQGVQETKYF
CDR3 length: 15; clone size: NA; D gene: TRBD1; V gene: TRBV12-3/TRBV12-4; J gene: TRBJ2-2; CDR3 DNA: TGTGCCAGCAGTATCGACAGGGCGTATACCGGGGAGCTGTTTTTT; CDR3 protein: CASSIDRAYTGELFF
CDR3 length: 15; clone size: NA; D gene: TRBD2; V gene: TRBV7-2; J gene: TRBJ2-7; CDR3 DNA: TGTGCCAGCAGCCCTGGACTAGCGGGGGTGAAAGAGCAGTACTTC; CDR3 protein: CASSPGLAGVKEQYF
CDR3 length: 14; clone size: NA; D gene: TRBD1; V gene: TRBV12-3/TRBV12-4; J gene: TRBJ2-1; CDR3 DNA: TGTGCCAGCAGTTCCTGGGACAGGGAGAATGAGCAGTTCTTC; CDR3 protein: CASSSWDRENEQFF
CDR3 length: 13; clone size: few; D gene: TRBD1; V gene: TRBV9; J gene: TRBJ1-2; CDR3 DNA: TGTGCCAGCAACAGCCAGGGGGCGGGAGGCTACACCTTC; CDR3 protein: CASNSQGAGGYTF
CDR3 length: 12; clone size: NA; D gene: NA; V gene: TRBV12-3/TRBV12-4; J gene: TRBJ2-7; CDR3 DNA: TGTGCCAGCGCAGAACGGGCCCTCGAGCAGTACTTC; CDR3 protein: CASAERALEQYF
CDR3 length: 12; clone size: NA; D gene: TRBD2; V gene: TRBV29-1; J gene: TRBJ2-7; CDR3 DNA: TGCAGCGTAGGACTAGCGGGTCGGGAGCAGTACTTC; CDR3 protein: CSVGLAGREQYF
CDR3 length: 13; clone size: NA; D gene: NA; V gene: TRBV29-1; J gene: TRBJ2-7; CDR3 DNA: TGCAGCGGTGATTTGTCAGCCTCCTACGAGCAGTACTTC; CDR3 protein: CSGDLSASYEQYF
CDR3 length: 15; clone size: NA; D gene: NA; V gene: TRBV4-1; J gene: TRBJ2-5; CDR3 DNA: TGCGCCAGCAACCGAATCCAGGGGGGAGCGGAGACCCAGTACTTC; CDR3 protein: CASNRIQGGAETQYF
CDR3 length: 14; clone size: NA; D gene: NA; V gene: TRBV5-1; J gene: TRBJ2-7; CDR3 DNA: TGCGCCAGCAGCCCCGGCCCAATTGCGGGCGAGCAGTACTTC; CDR3 protein: CASSPGPIAGEQYF
CDR3 length: 17; clone size: NA; D gene: TRBD2; V gene: TRBV7-2; J gene: TRBJ2-5; CDR3 DNA: TGTGCCAGCAGCGGGGCGCTAGCGGGGGGTGGGTACAATGAGCAGTACTTC; CDR3 protein: CASSGALAGGGYNEQYF
CDR3 length: 15; clone size: NA; D gene: TRBD1; V gene: TRBV7-2; J gene: TRBJ1-6; CDR3 DNA: TGTGCCAGCAGCTACTCGGGACAGGGAGATTCACCCCTCCACTTT; CDR3 protein: CASSYSGQGDSPLHF
CDR3 length: 15; clone size: NA; D gene: NA; V gene: TRBV5-1; J gene: TRBJ2-1; CDR3 DNA: TGCGCCAGCAGCCCCGTGGGGCCAGGGACCGATGAGCAGTTCTTC; CDR3 protein: CASSPVGPGTDEQFF
CDR3 length: 19; clone size: NA; D gene: TRBD2; V gene: TRBV9; J gene: TRBJ2-7; CDR3 DNA: TGCGCCAGCAGTCCCAGTGGGACTAGCGGGAGGGCCCGTCGGTACGAGCAGTACTTC; CDR3 protein: CASSPSGTSGRARRYEQYF
CDR3 length: 14; clone size: NA; D gene: TRBD1; V gene: TRBV18; J gene: TRBJ2-7; CDR3 DNA: TGTGCCAGCTTCTCCGGGACAGGGACCTACGAGCAGTACTTC; CDR3 protein: CASFSGTGTYEQYF
CDR3 length: 12; clone size: NA; D gene: NA; V gene: TRBV29-1; J gene: TRBJ2-7; CDR3 DNA: TGCAGCGTGCGCGGGTATCTCGACGAGCAGTACTTC; CDR3 protein: CSVRGYLDEQYF
CDR3 length: 13; clone size: NA; D gene: TRBD1; V gene: TRBV5-4; J gene: TRBJ1-1; CDR3 DNA: TGTGCCAGCAGCGACTTGTCGGGACAGGAAGCTTTCTTT; CDR3 protein: CASSDLSGQEAFF
CDR3 length: 16; clone size: NA; D gene: TRBD1; V gene: TRBV28; J gene: TRBJ2-1; CDR3 DNA: TGTGCCAGCAGACTGACCGGGACAGGGGTCTCCGGGGAGCAGTTCTTC; CDR3 protein: CASRLTGTGVSGEQFF
CDR3 length: 13; clone size: NA; D gene: TRBD2; V gene: TRBV20-1; J gene: TRBJ2-5; CDR3 DNA: TGCAGTGCCACCCTAGCGGGGCTAGAGACCCAGTACTTC; CDR3 protein: CSATLAGLETQYF
CDR3 length: 15; clone size: NA; D gene: TRBD1; V gene: TRBV20-1; J gene: TRBJ1-5; CDR3 DNA: TGCAGTGCTAGAGAGGGACAGGGCAGGAATCAGCCCCAGCATTTT; CDR3 protein: CSAREGQGRNQPQHF
CDR3 length: 12; clone size: NA; D gene: NA; V gene: TRBV12-3/TRBV12-4; J gene: TRBJ2-5; CDR3 DNA: TGTGCCAGCAGGGACGGGGAGGAGACCCAGTACTTC; CDR3 protein: CASRDGEETQYF
CDR3 length: 17; clone size: few; D gene: TRBD2; V gene: TRBV7-8; J gene: TRBJ2-1; CDR3 DNA: TGTGCCAGCAGCTACGCCTCCAGGGCTAGCGGGTACAATGAGCAGTTCTTC; CDR3 protein: CASSYASRASGYNEQFF
CDR3 length: 13; clone size: NA; D gene: TRBD1; V gene: TRBV20-1; J gene: TRBJ2-7; CDR3 DNA: TGCAGTGCCCCGCAGGGGGTTGCCTACGAGCAGTACTTC; CDR3 protein: CSAPQGVAYEQYF
CDR3 length: 17; clone size: NA; D gene: TRBD2; V gene: TRBV9; J gene: TRBJ2-5; CDR3 DNA: TGTGCCAGCAGCGCCCACGGATCTAGCGGGGGGCAAGAGACCCAGTACTTC; CDR3 protein: CASSAHGSSGGQETQYF
CDR3 length: 12; clone size: NA; D gene: NA; V gene: TRBV6-5; J gene: TRBJ2-2; CDR3 DNA: TGTGCCAGCAGTTACTCGCCTAGGGAGCTGTTTTTT; CDR3 protein: CASSYSPRELFF